The present T cell receptor (beta chain) was sequenced within a study of blood T cell repertoires in COVID-19. The data were produced by immunoSEQ multiplex PCR, yet TCRdb's version contains in-frame clones alone and is incomplete. Of hundreds of thousands of clones in the sample, 75% to 85% were seen once. V gave up 6 bases and J gave up 4 bases; unmatched junction bases: 3. This CDR3 has 13 residues. The V gene's germline CDR1 is MNHEY and CDR2 SVGAGI. The J gene is TRBJ2-7, the V gene TRBV6-5; 10 bases are shared with TRBD1. This receptor was taken from a woman aged 80 or over with COVID-19, enrolled during active disease. Sequencing input: peripheral blood. CDR3: CASRGQGRYEQYF. The CDR3 coding sequence is TGTGCCAGCAGGGGACAGGGGAGGTACGAGCAGTACTTC.